The 4 T cell receptor beta chains given below trace back to one sample, sequenced in a study of T cells in localized non-small cell lung cancer. Sequencing used immunoSEQ multiplex PCR; TCRdb keeps in-frame clones, though not all of them. In the table there are about 30,000 clones, more than 70% of which are singletons. The sequences come from peripheral blood, collected before any cancer treatment. These receptor sequences come from a female donor aged 60 or older with stage III squamous cell lung carcinoma.

The sample holds one count of this clone. This chain joins TRBV27 and TRBJ1-5; 9 bases are a match to TRBD1. Looked up from germline, CDR1 is MNHEY and CDR2 is SMNVEV (reference sequence). The junction had 5 bases not matched to a gene; V was cut back by 9 bases and J by 5 bases. The CDR3 runs to 13 residues. In DNA form, the CDR3 reads TGTGCCAGTGGACAGGGGTTCGATCAGCCCCAGCATTTT. The encoded protein is CASGQGFDQPQHF.

The chain joins TRBV4-3 to TRBJ2-1; TRBD2 matches at 9 bases. CDR1 is LGHNA and CDR2 is YSLEER in the germline V gene. After removal of 2 bases from V and 10 bases from J, the junction contained 15 bases not matched to a gene. This CDR3 comprises 17 residues. The DNA of the CDR3 is TGCGCCAGCAGCCAACCCCGGACTAGCGCGGGTTCTTACGAGCAGTTCTTC. It yields the protein CASSQPRTSAGSYEQFF.

The chain couples TRBV27 to TRBJ2-7; 8 nucleotides align to TRBD2. The V and J ends lost 7 bases and 1 base, in that order; junction bases with no gene match: 6. Germline CDR1 and CDR2: MNHEY and SMNVEV (reference sequence). CDR3 size: 14 residues. The CDR3 DNA sequence: TGTGCCAGCACCTTGACTAGCGCGTCCTACGAGCAGTACTTC. As protein: CASTLTSASYEQYF.

V is TRBV5-1 and J is TRBJ2-2, with 12 positions matching TRBD2. CDR3 size: 17 residues. V was pared by 4 bases and J by 0 bases, with 4 bases of the junction left unmatched. Germline values: CDR1 SGHRS, CDR2 YFSETQ. The CDR3: CASSSGTSGSNTGELFF. In nucleotides, the CDR3 is TGCGCCAGCAGCAGCGGGACTAGCGGGTCGAACACCGGGGAGCTGTTTTTT.